This T cell receptor (beta chain) was captured by sequencing in a study of blood T cell repertoires in COVID-19 (TCRdb year 2020). In the study overall: Samples covering the acute and convalescent phases of COVID-19 were provided by collaborators in the United States, Italy and Spain. The material from the prospective study consisted of cDNA or gDNA derived from T cells, B-cell-depleted T cells, or PBMCs. Deeply sampled blood TCRbeta repertoires from subjects exposed to, actively infected with, or recovered from COVID-19 were included in the dataset. The repertoires were made available in a free public database intended to serve as a resource for research on the immune response to SARS-CoV-2. The samples were drawn from the first 160 participants of the ongoing ImmuneRACE study and from 1,254 subjects provided by 6 global collaborators. A de-identified subject ID, COVID-19 status, age in years and sex were almost always included in the sample metadata. Where HLA class I and class II types were available, the types were taken from metadata supplied by the sample provider, not from assay-based typing. Results and caveats for the whole study, not just this receptor: Clinical and demographic metadata were provided uncurated, with the amount varying by source and participant.

Each collaborating institution followed its own protocols to collect whole blood in K2EDTA tubes. For TCRbeta analysis, collaborators shipped samples in one of three forms: frozen whole blood, isolated PBMCs, or DNA extracted from either of those sample types. There are 15 amino acids in the CDR3, from cysteine to phenylalanine inclusive. The CDR3 DNA has 45 bases and is translated from base 1. Relative to germline, V is missing 0 bases and J is missing 1 base, with 2 bases of the junction outside any gene match. Reading the germline V gene gives CDR1 SGHRS and CDR2 YFSETQ. This clone was detected only a few times. Its recognized antigen is unknown. Base-call qualities are not available, and no considerably larger clone is one nucleotide away. Other DNA sequences in this specimen translate into the identical CDR3. TCRbeta CDR3 regions were amplified from genomic DNA using the immunoSEQ Assay, a bias-controlled multiplex PCR. The paper's data handling went like this. The number of nucleated cells in each sample was estimated from the amplification of reference gene primers within the assay. Sequence reads were collapsed and filtered to measure the absolute abundance of every unique TCRbeta CDR3 rearrangement. For each sample, productive Simpson clonality was calculated as the square root of Simpson's diversity index over productive rearrangements. Entries here come from immuneACCESS through TCRdb and include only in-frame sequences with V and J called. Some clones fail to appear in such tables; in the studies checked, an unresolved V gene covers under half of the shortfall, and the cause of the remainder is unknown. That table gives V, J and clone size, and the DNA gave D and trimming. The sample table contains roughly 130,000 clones; only one count was recorded for roughly nine tenths of them. The ten largest clones add up to around 3.6% of the sample.

The chain is made from TRBV5-1 and TRBJ1-1, with TRBD1 matching 8 junction bases. The origin of this receptor is a middle-aged man with active COVID-19. Sequencing was done on a sample of peripheral blood. The DNA reads as follows: TGCGCCAGCAGCTTGGTGGGGACAGGGAACACTGAAGCTTTCTTT. Its protein product is CASSLVGTGNTEAFF.